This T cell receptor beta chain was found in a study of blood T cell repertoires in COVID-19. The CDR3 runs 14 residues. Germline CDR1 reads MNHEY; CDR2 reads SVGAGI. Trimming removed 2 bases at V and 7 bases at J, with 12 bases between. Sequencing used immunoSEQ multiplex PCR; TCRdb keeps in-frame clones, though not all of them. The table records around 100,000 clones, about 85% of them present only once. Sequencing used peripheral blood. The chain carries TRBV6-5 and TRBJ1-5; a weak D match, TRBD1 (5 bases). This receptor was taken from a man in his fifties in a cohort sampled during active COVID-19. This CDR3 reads CASSYMAGRQPQHF. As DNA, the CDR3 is TGTGCCAGCAGTTACATGGCAGGGAGGCAGCCCCAGCATTTT.